This TCR beta chain came from a study of blood T cell repertoires in COVID-19. This clone showed up just a few times. Some clones are missing from TCRdb's copy, which holds only in-frame ones; the method was immunoSEQ multiplex PCR. Here the sample spans about 44,000 clones, roughly nine tenths being singletons. Germline V gene data show CDR1 as SGHRS and CDR2 as YFSETQ. The CDR3 length is 16 residues. V lost 2 bases and J lost 4; bases outside the gene matches: 5. This sequence was found in a man aged 65-85 years with active COVID-19. What was sequenced was peripheral blood. The rearrangement joins TRBV5-1 to TRBJ2-1; 11 bases fit TRBD2. The CDR3 here is CASSFTSGGQYNEQFF. The CDR3 nucleotides are TGCGCCAGCAGCTTCACTAGCGGGGGCCAATACAATGAGCAGTTCTTC.